The sequence of this T cell receptor beta chain was determined in a study of T cells after posttransplantation cyclophosphamide. General observations from the study: TRB clonality was highly associated with recipient CMV seropositivity and reactivation. TRB overlap between skin or GI tissue T cells and blood was limited.

Clones were read by immunoSEQ multiplex PCR, and TCRdb kept only the in-frame ones, dropping some. The table has 25,000 to 35,000 clones, roughly 88% seen once. The V end was cut by 2 bases, the J end by 9 bases, with 11 bases between. Germline values: CDR1 MGHDK, CDR2 SYGVNS. This CDR3 spans 14 amino acids. As regards this clone: Its specificity is not known.

Peripheral blood was collected from the related graft donor on the marrow donation day. Material: PBMCs. The source of this sequence is a man aged 50 or older. The gene calls are TRBV25-1 and TRBJ1-6, with D possibly TRBD1 on 5 matching bases. CDR3 region: CASSEEQEFSPLHF. The CDR3 DNA reads TGTGCCAGCAGTGAAGAACAGGAGTTTTCACCCCTCCACTTT. Complete variable domain (other parts from reference TRBV25-1 and TRBJ1-6): EADIYQTPRYLVIGTGKKITLECSQTMGHDKMYWYQQDPGMELHLIHYSYGVNSTEKGDLSSESTVSRIRTEHFPLTLESARPSHTSQYLCASSEEQEFSPLHFGNGTRLTVT.